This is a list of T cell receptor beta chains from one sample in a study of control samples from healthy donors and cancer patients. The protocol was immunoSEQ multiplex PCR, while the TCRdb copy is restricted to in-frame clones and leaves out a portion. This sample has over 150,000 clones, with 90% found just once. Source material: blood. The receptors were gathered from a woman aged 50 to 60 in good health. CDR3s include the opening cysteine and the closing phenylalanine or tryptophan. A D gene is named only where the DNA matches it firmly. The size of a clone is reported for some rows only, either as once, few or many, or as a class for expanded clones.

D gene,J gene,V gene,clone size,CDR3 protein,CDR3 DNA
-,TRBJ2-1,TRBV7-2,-,CASKSFDAANEQFF,TGTGCCAGCAAATCTTTCGACGCTGCCAATGAGCAGTTCTTC
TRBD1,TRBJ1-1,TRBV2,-,CASSERRTGNTEAFF,TGTGCCAGCAGTGAACGTCGGACAGGAAACACTGAAGCTTTCTTT
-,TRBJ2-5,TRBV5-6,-,CASSLAETQYF,TGTGCCAGCAGCTTGGCCGAGACCCAGTACTTC
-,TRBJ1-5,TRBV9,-,CASSVAGGINQPQHF,TGTGCCAGCAGCGTAGCGGGGGGCATCAATCAGCCCCAGCATTTT
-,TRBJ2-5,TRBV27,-,CASSPRWGGETQYF,TGTGCCAGCAGTCCAAGGTGGGGAGGAGAGACCCAGTACTTC
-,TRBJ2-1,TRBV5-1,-,CASSLGQDNEQFF,TGCGCCAGCAGCTTGGGACAGGACAATGAGCAGTTCTTC
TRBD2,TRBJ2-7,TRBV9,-,CASSPGLAGNEQYF,TGTGCCAGCAGCCCGGGACTAGCGGGTAACGAGCAGTACTTC
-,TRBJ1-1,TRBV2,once,CASSDGRTQGADEAFF,TGTGCCAGCAGTGATGGCCGGACCCAAGGGGCAGATGAAGCTTTCTTT
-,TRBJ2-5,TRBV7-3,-,CASSPGAGLETQYF,TGTGCCAGCAGCCCCGGGGCTGGGCTGGAGACCCAGTACTTC
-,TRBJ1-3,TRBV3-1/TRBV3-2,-,CASSQLGASGNTIYF,TGTGCCAGCAGCCAACTGGGGGCCTCTGGAAACACCATATATTTT
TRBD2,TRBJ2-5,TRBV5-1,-,CASSLAGRGAWETQYF,TGCGCCAGCAGCTTGGCCGGGCGGGGGGCGTGGGAGACCCAGTACTTC
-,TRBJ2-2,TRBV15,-,CATSSIGAGELFF,TGTGCCACCAGCAGCATAGGAGCCGGGGAGCTGTTTTTT
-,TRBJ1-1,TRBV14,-,CASSRDSLVTEAFF,TGTGCCAGCAGCCGAGACAGCCTGGTGACTGAAGCTTTCTTT
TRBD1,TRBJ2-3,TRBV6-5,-,CASRYRGGTDTQYF,TGTGCCAGCAGGTACAGGGGTGGCACAGATACGCAGTATTTT
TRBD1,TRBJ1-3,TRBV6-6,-,CASTPTGGTGNTIYF,TGTGCCAGCACCCCTACAGGGGGCACTGGAAACACCATATATTTT
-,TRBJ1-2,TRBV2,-,CASSVGQHYGYTF,TGTGCCAGCAGTGTTGGACAGCACTATGGCTACACCTTC
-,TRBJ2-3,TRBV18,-,CASSPPDVPDTQYF,TGTGCCAGCTCACCGCCGGACGTTCCAGATACGCAGTATTTT
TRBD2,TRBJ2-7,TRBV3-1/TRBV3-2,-,CASSHLTGGYEQYF,TGTGCCAGCAGCCACCTTACGGGAGGGTACGAGCAGTACTTC
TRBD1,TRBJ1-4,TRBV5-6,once,CASSRQGARAEKLFF,TGTGCCAGCAGCCGACAGGGGGCTCGCGCTGAAAAACTGTTTTTT
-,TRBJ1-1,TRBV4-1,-,CASSQDRNRATEAFF,TGCGCCAGCAGCCAAGATCGGAACAGGGCCACTGAAGCTTTCTTT
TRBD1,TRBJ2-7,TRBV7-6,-,CASSSGTGTVHEQYF,TGTGCCAGCAGCTCCGGGACAGGGACGGTCCACGAGCAGTACTTC
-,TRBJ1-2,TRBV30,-,CALSGGYTF,TGTGCCCTGAGCGGCGGCTACACCTTC
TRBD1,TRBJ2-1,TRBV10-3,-,CAISAWEQGNNEQFF,TGTGCCATCAGTGCATGGGAACAGGGGAACAATGAGCAGTTCTTC
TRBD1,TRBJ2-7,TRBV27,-,CASSPTGIMSEQYF,TGTGCCAGCAGTCCGACAGGGATTATGAGCGAGCAGTACTTC
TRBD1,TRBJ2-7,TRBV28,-,CASSPTGQGDYMQYF,TGTGCCAGCAGCCCCACGGGACAGGGGGATTATATGCAGTACTTC